Presented here are 25 T cell receptor beta chains from one specimen sequenced in a study of blood T cell repertoires in COVID-19 (dated by TCRdb to 2018 to 2020). Library preparation was by the immunoSEQ multiplex PCR assay. As stored in TCRdb, this immuneACCESS dataset retains in-frame rearrangements with V and J assigned. A fraction of the clones does not appear; measured against another copy, unresolved V genes explain less than half of the discrepancy, and the remainder lacks a known reason. The table for this sample lists just under 150,000 clones; roughly 82% of them were counted only once. The top ten clones comprise under 5.5% of the sample. Sequencing was carried out using peripheral blood. Receptors originate from a human donor in a cohort sampled during active COVID-19.

The chain employs TRBV5-8 and TRBJ2-7, with 7 bases matching TRBD1. The CDR3 consists of 13 residues. Trimming removed 3 bases from V and 9 bases from J; junction bases left unmatched: 9. Looked up from germline, CDR1 is SGHTS and CDR2 is YDEGEE. CDR3 nucleotide sequence: TGTGCCAGCAGCTGGGCTGGACAGGTGGTGCAGTACTTC. Protein: CASSWAGQVVQYF.

With respect to this clone: The same CDR3 can be traced to other DNA sequences in this sample. V and J are TRBV30 and TRBJ2-5; 8 nucleotides match TRBD2. Unmatched junction bases numbered 4, after V lost 0 bases and J lost 4 bases. CDR3 size: 14 residues. CDR1 GTSNPN and CDR2 SVGIG come from the germline V gene (reference sequence). The CDR3 DNA reads TGTGCCTGGAGTGTCGGACTAGCCGGAGAGACCCAGTACTTC. This codes for CAWSVGLAGETQYF.

The chain couples TRBV4-2 to TRBJ2-6, with 9 bases fitting TRBD1. Germline V lookup: CDR1 LGHNA, CDR2 YNFKEQ. The CDR3 spans 18 residues. V trimming: 4 bases; J trimming: 0 bases; junction bases outside the gene matches: 7. The CDR3 region is CASSLSGTGSSGANVLTF. The CDR3 DNA follows: TGTGCCAGCAGCCTCTCCGGGACAGGGAGCTCTGGGGCCAACGTCCTGACTTTC.

The chain has TRBV10-3 and TRBJ1-2; possibly TRBD1 for D (6 bases). This CDR3 region has 12 residues. V lost 6 bases and J lost 8, with 13 bases in between. CDR1 is ENHRY, CDR2 SYGVKD, per germline. CDR3 in amino acids: CAISAGDRGYTF. CDR3 nucleotides: TGTGCCATCAGCGCAGGGGATCGAGGCTACACCTTC.

This clone was recorded once. This rearrangement joins TRBV12-5 to TRBJ2-4; 9 bases are a match to TRBD2. From germline, CDR1 is LGHNT and CDR2 FRNRAP. J gave up 0 bases and V 6 bases, and 3 bases lay outside the gene matches. The CDR3 has 15 residues. CDR3 sequence reads: CASGAGGGAKNIQYF. CDR3 nucleotide sequence: TGTGCTAGTGGGGCGGGAGGGGGAGCCAAAAACATTCAGTACTTC.

The gene calls are TRBV19 and TRBJ1-3, with D possibly TRBD1 on 5 matching bases. The CDR3 length is 14 residues. The germline gives CDR1 LNHDA, CDR2 SQIVND (reference sequence). Deletions cut 6 bases from V and 0 bases from J, with 9 bases between. The CDR3 DNA is TGTGCCAGTAGGCCCGACAGCTCTGGAAACACCATATATTTT. Encoded protein: CASRPDSSGNTIYF.

The V call is TRBV6-2 or TRBV6-3, the J call TRBJ1-1, with a possible D match to TRBD1 (5 bases). Germline V gene data show CDR1 as MNHEY and CDR2 as SVGEGT. The CDR3 runs to 16 residues. Trimming cost V 5 bases and J 3 bases, with 19 bases left between them. The CDR3 spells CASSPPVGRADTEAFF. CDR3 in DNA: TGTGCCAGCAGTCCCCCCGTAGGCAGGGCGGACACTGAAGCTTTCTTT.

CDR3 sequence reads: CATSDHPRDYWSYEQYV. CDR3 coding DNA: TGTGCCACCAGTGACCACCCCCGGGACTACTGGAGCTACGAGCAGTACGTC. The chain has TRBV24-1 and TRBJ2-7, with 7 bases matching TRBD2. After removal of 4 bases from V and 3 bases from J, the junction contained 14 bases not matched to a gene. The CDR3 is 17 residues long. Germline V lookup: CDR1 KGHDR, CDR2 SFDVKD.

The chain carries TRBV7-8 and TRBJ1-6, with a possible D match to TRBD1 (6 bases). The CDR3 runs 15 residues. Looked up from germline, CDR1 is SGHVS and CDR2 is FQNEAQ. Deletions cut 1 base from V and 5 bases from J, with 9 bases between. The CDR3 here is CASSLGTENNSPLHF. The CDR3 DNA reads as TGTGCCAGCAGCTTAGGGACAGAGAATAATTCACCCCTCCACTTT.

The chain recombines TRBV11-2 with TRBJ2-1, with TRBD2 matching over 9 bases. This CDR3 has 14 amino acids. Germline trimming cut 4 bases from V and 3 bases from J; bases unmatched to any gene: 1. Germline loops: CDR1 SGHAT, CDR2 FQNNGV. In nucleotides, the CDR3 is TGTGCCAGCAGCTCTAGCGGGGACTACAATGAGCAGTTCTTC. Translated: CASSSSGDYNEQFF. Full variable domain (missing parts from reference TRBV11-2 and TRBJ2-1): EAGVAQSPRYKIIEKRQSVAFWCNPISGHATLYWYQQILGQGPKLLIQFQNNGVVDDSQLPKDRFSAERLKGVDSTLKIQPAKLEDSAVYLCASSSSGDYNEQFFGPGTRLTVL.

The rearrangement uses TRBV6-5 and TRBJ1-1, with D tentatively TRBD1 (5 bases). In germline, CDR1 is MNHEY, CDR2 SVGAGI. V lost 0 bases and J lost 6, with 14 bases in between. CDR3 length: 15 residues. The CDR3 sequence: CASSYSPDRPSEAFF. CDR3 sequence (DNA): TGTGCCAGCAGTTACTCACCTGACAGACCATCTGAAGCTTTCTTT.

The chain combines TRBV3-1 (or the pseudogene TRBV3-2) with TRBJ1-1; 12 bases agree with TRBD1. The length of the CDR3 is 18 residues. Germline values: CDR1 LGHDT, CDR2 YNNKEL (reference sequence). V lost 3 bases to trimming and J lost 3 bases; unmatched junction nucleotides: 11. This chain's CDR3 is CASSQFGTGGRLDTEAFF. CDR3 DNA: TGTGCCAGCAGCCAGTTCGGGACAGGGGGCAGGCTCGACACTGAAGCTTTCTTT.

This clone was detected once. The rearrangement uses TRBV24-1 and TRBJ2-7; D may be TRBD1 (6 bases). Looked up from germline, CDR1 is KGHDR and CDR2 is SFDVKD. With 4 bases removed from V and 2 bases from J, the gap between germline ends came to 23 bases. The CDR3 is made up of 18 amino acids. The DNA of the CDR3 is TGTGCCACCAGTGACCTGATCCCAGGGGCGCCCTACACCTACGAGCAGTACGTC. As protein: CATSDLIPGAPYTYEQYV.

This chain links TRBV10-1 with TRBJ2-1; 10 bases match TRBD2. This CDR3 is 16 amino acids long. Germline V gene data show CDR1 as WNHNN and CDR2 as SYGVQD (reference sequence). Unmatched junction bases numbered 1, after V lost 0 bases and J lost 2 bases. The CDR3 region is CASSESSGRAYNEQFF. The DNA of the CDR3 is TGCGCCAGCAGTGAGTCGAGCGGGAGGGCCTACAATGAGCAGTTCTTC.

V is TRBV5-4 and J is TRBJ1-2, with 9 bases that match TRBD1. Germline trimming cut 4 bases from V and 4 bases from J; bases unmatched to any gene: 8. The CDR3 length is 15 residues. Germline lookup yields CDR1 SGHNT and CDR2 YYREEE (reference sequence). Here the CDR3 DNA reads TGTGCCAGCAGCCTAGGGACAGGGAGGGTCTATGGCTACACCTTC. Translated, it gives CASSLGTGRVYGYTF.

This clone appeared once. The rearrangement joins TRBV6-5 to TRBJ2-7; 9 bases match TRBD2. Germline V gene data show CDR1 as MNHEY and CDR2 as SVGAGI. The J segment lost 0 bases and the V segment lost 6 bases, leaving 6 bases of the junction unmatched. This CDR3 comprises 15 residues. The CDR3 DNA reads as TGTGCCAGCAGGAGACTAGCGGTCAGCTCCTACGAGCAGTACGTC. As protein: CASRRLAVSSYEQYV.

The V call is TRBV18, the J call TRBJ1-1, with D perhaps TRBD1 (5 bases). V was trimmed by 2 bases and J by 5 bases, leaving 15 bases between them. CDR3 length equals 15 residues. Germline V CDR1 and CDR2: KGHSH, LQKENI. CDR3 residues: CASSPNGGRETEAFF. As DNA, the CDR3 is TGTGCCAGCTCACCAAACGGGGGACGGGAGACTGAAGCTTTCTTT.

This chain connects TRBV29-1 to TRBJ1-1; TRBD1 agrees at 8 bases. Germline lookup yields CDR1 SQVTM and CDR2 ANQGSEA. Trimming cost V 0 bases and J 5 bases; bases outside gene matches: 8. The CDR3 runs to 15 residues. The CDR3 loop is CSVEDGQGPVTEAFF. CDR3 bases: TGCAGCGTTGAAGACGGACAGGGACCAGTGACTGAAGCTTTCTTT.

V usage is TRBV10-3 and J usage is TRBJ1-2; 9 bases match TRBD1. The CDR3 consists of 14 residues. V lost 4 bases to trimming and J lost 4 bases; unmatched junction nucleotides: 4. Germline CDR1 is ENHRY and CDR2 is SYGVKD. The CDR3 reads CAISGGQGVYGYTF. CDR3 bases: TGTGCCATCAGTGGGGGACAGGGAGTCTATGGCTACACCTTC.

The chain carries TRBV11-2 and TRBJ1-3; D possibly corresponds to TRBD1 (6 bases). The germline V gene encodes CDR1 SGHAT and CDR2 FQNNGV. The CDR3 covers 16 residues. V lost 4 bases, J lost 9 bases, and 22 bases lay in between. The DNA for the CDR3 is TGTGCCAGCAGCTCGGGTGGGGGGGCCCAGAGCGGCACCATATATTTT. Residues: CASSSGGGAQSGTIYF.

The V and J genes are TRBV28 and TRBJ2-7; D is perhaps TRBD2 (6 bases). V lost 5 bases, J lost 5 bases, and 16 bases lay in between. CDR3 length: 14 amino acids. Per germline, CDR1 MDHEN and CDR2 SYDVKM. CDR3 DNA: TGTGCCAGCAGTCCTCACGGGACTCGGAACGAGCAGTACGTC. The encoded protein is CASSPHGTRNEQYV.

This clone was counted a few times. The chain joins TRBV19 to TRBJ1-5; D unresolved. Germline assignment: CDR1 LNHDA and CDR2 SQIVND (reference sequence). The germline V and J ends were trimmed by 2 bases and 2 bases, with 7 bases remaining between them. The CDR3 totals 14 residues. DNA for the CDR3: TGTGCCAGTAGTATACGGGTTGGCAATCAGCCCCAGCATTTT. Amino acid sequence: CASSIRVGNQPQHF.

As for this clone: Other DNA sequences in the same sample also yield this CDR3. This chain connects TRBV5-1 to TRBJ2-7; 11 bases map to TRBD2. This CDR3 region has 14 residues. Germline-derived CDR1 and CDR2 are SGHRS and YFSETQ. Trimming removed 1 base from V and 4 bases from J; junction bases left unmatched: 1. CDR3 protein: CASSLTSGSYEQYV. The CDR3 DNA reads as TGCGCCAGCAGCTTGACTAGCGGGAGTTACGAGCAGTACGTC.

This sequence joins TRBV5-8 and TRBJ2-3; D is perhaps TRBD1 (6 bases). The CDR3 loop spans 14 amino acids. V lost 0 bases, J lost 1 base, and 6 bases lay in between. Germline V CDR1 and CDR2: SGHTS, YDEGEE. In DNA form, the CDR3 reads TGTGCCAGCAGCTTGGACAGGGGCACAGATACGCAGTATTTT. It yields the protein CASSLDRGTDTQYF.

V and J are TRBV2 and TRBJ1-1, with D possibly being TRBD1 (6 bases). The V gene's germline CDR1 is SNHLY and CDR2 FYNNEI. The CDR3 is 14 amino acids. V lost 1 base and J 4 bases, leaving 10 bases between the germline ends. CDR3 loop: CASSEETGSTEAFF. The CDR3 DNA reads as TGTGCCAGCAGTGAAGAGACAGGATCCACTGAAGCTTTCTTT. The variable domain in full, with the rest retrieved from reference TRBV2 and TRBJ1-1, is EPEVTQTPSHQVTQMGQEVILRCVPISNHLYFYWYRQILGQKVEFLVSFYNNEISEKSEIFDDQFSVERPDGSNFTLKIRSTKLEDSAMYFCASSEETGSTEAFFGQGTRLTVV.